What follows is one T cell receptor beta chain and its context. The target antigen is unknown. Clones were sequenced by immunoSEQ multiplex PCR, and TCRdb holds only the in-frame ones, with some missing. The data contain approximately 110,000 clones, approximately 89% of them seen just once; the ten biggest clones take up 3.5% to 5%. The data stem from a study of T cell responses to AZD1222 COVID-19 vaccine. CDR3 size: 16 residues. Trimming left V 7 bases short and J 0 bases short, with 15 bases between. Germline V lookup: CDR1 SGHVS, CDR2 FQNEAQ. Notes on the study in general: Two AZD1222 doses significantly raised spike-specific TCR breadth and depth over controls. Unmutated variant regions reportedly attract nearly half of all spike-specific TCRs. CD4 TCRs associated with vaccination spanned spike, dominating at 160-218 and 743-854. AZD1222 recipients seropositive at baseline numbered only six.

The source is an adult in good health. The specimen comprised peripheral blood, sampled on day 0 of AZD1222 vaccination. This chain joins TRBV7-8 and TRBJ2-2; D is ambiguous. The CDR3 DNA reads TGTGCCAGCACGCTCATGCGGAGACCGAACACCGGGGAGCTGTTTTTT. Amino acids: CASTLMRRPNTGELFF.